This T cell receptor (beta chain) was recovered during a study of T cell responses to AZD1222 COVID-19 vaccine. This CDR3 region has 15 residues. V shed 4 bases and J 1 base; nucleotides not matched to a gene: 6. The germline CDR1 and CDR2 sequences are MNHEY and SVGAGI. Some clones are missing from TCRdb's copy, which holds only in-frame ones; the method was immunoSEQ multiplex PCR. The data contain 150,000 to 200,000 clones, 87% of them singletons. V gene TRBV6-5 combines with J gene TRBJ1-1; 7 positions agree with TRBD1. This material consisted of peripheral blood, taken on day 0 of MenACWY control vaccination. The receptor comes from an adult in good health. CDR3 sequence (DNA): TGTGCCAGCAGTTCTCCAGGGGGGAAGAACACTGAAGCTTTCTTT. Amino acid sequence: CASSSPGGKNTEAFF.